The 16 T cell receptor beta chains given below trace back to one sample, sequenced in a study of T cells in Graves' hyperthyroidism and ophthalmopathy. Template material for amplifying TCR beta CDR3 regions consisted of RNA transcripts. An initial round of RT-PCR targeting the TCR CDR3 relied on the HTBI primer set. TCRdb itself ran the multiplex PCR reads through MiXCR, one entry per CDR3 protein. The table has about 620,000 distinct CDR3 sequences, roughly 16% seen once. The sequenced sample consisted of blood. These receptors all come from a woman aged 30 to 39 with Graves' hyperthyroidism.

This clonotype was counted a few times. CDR3 DNA: TGCGCCAGCAGCTTGACAGGGATTAGGGAGACCCAGTACTTC. Translation gives CASSLTGIRETQYF. The chain employs TRBV5-1 and TRBJ2-5, with a tentative D call TRBD1 (6 bases). Between the trimmed V and J ends, which lost 1 base and 5 bases, there was a span of 12 bases. CDR1 SGHRS and CDR2 YFSETQ come from the germline V gene. The CDR3 runs 14 residues.

This clonotype was seen a handful of times. The rearrangement joins TRBV6-5 to TRBJ2-7, with D possibly being TRBD2 (6 bases). This CDR3 is built from 15 residues. CDR1 is MNHEY, CDR2 SVGAGI, per germline. V was shortened by 2 bases and J by 5 bases, with 16 bases between the two germline ends. This chain's CDR3 is CASSYGGRQNDEQYF. The CDR3 DNA reads TGTGCCAGCAGTTACGGAGGGAGGCAGAATGACGAGCAGTACTTC.

In this sample, this clonotype turned up many times. V is TRBV18 and J is TRBJ2-1; D may be TRBD1 or TRBD2 (5 bases each). Trimming pared 7 bases from V and 5 bases from J, leaving 18 bases between. CDR1 and CDR2 from the germline V gene are KGHSH and LQKENI. The CDR3 has 15 amino acids. The CDR3 DNA reads as TGTGCCAGCTGCCCGTCGTGGGGGAATAACAATGAGCAGTTCTTC. It translates to CASCPSWGNNNEQFF.

The chain links TRBV5-4 to TRBJ2-3; TRBD2 is a possible D gene (5 bases). Between the trimmed V and J ends, which lost 0 bases and 3 bases, there was a span of 8 bases. This CDR3 spans 14 amino acids. The germline CDR1 and CDR2 sequences are SGHNT and YYREEE (reference sequence). CDR3 region: CASSLGRRTDTQYF. CDR3 sequence (DNA): TGTGCCAGCAGCTTGGGTAGGAGGACAGATACGCAGTATTTT.

This clonotype appeared many times. The chain links TRBV30 to TRBJ2-1; 11 bases are a match to TRBD2. CDR3 length equals 16 residues. The V segment lost 0 bases and the J segment 6 bases; nucleotides outside the gene matches: 7. Germline assignment: CDR1 GTSNPN and CDR2 SVGIG (reference sequence). CDR3 nucleotide sequence: TGTGCCTGGAGTGTGAGGACTAGCGGGCCACCCAATGAGCAGTTCTTC. Amino acids: CAWSVRTSGPPNEQFF.

This clonotype was counted ten times or more. The V and J genes are TRBV11-2 and TRBJ1-3; D is uncertain. This CDR3 spans 14 amino acids. The V end lost 5 bases, the J end lost 0 bases, and 8 bases lay between the germline ends. The V gene's germline CDR1 is SGHAT and CDR2 FQNNGV. CDR3 in amino acids: CASSLEDSGNTIYF. The CDR3, as DNA: TGTGCCAGCAGCCTCGAAGACTCTGGAAACACCATATATTTT. The full variable domain, with the rest looked up from reference TRBV11-2 and TRBJ1-3, is EAGVAQSPRYKIIEKRQSVAFWCNPISGHATLYWYQQILGQGPKLLIQFQNNGVVDDSQLPKDRFSAERLKGVDSTLKIQPAKLEDSAVYLCASSLEDSGNTIYFGEGSWLTVV.

The chain employs TRBV20-1 and TRBJ2-7, with a possible D match to TRBD2 (6 bases). V lost 5 bases to trimming and J lost 2 bases, with 19 bases between them. Germline CDR1 reads DFQATT; CDR2 reads SNEGSKA (reference sequence). The CDR3 spans 15 residues. CDR3 residues: CSAARLERVPYEQYF. CDR3 DNA sequence: TGCAGTGCTGCTCGACTAGAGCGGGTACCCTACGAGCAGTACTTC.

This clonotype showed up many times. The CDR3 reads CASSYLAGVWNEQFF. Written as DNA, the CDR3 is TGTGCCAGCAGCTATCTAGCGGGAGTCTGGAATGAGCAGTTCTTC. The rearrangement links TRBV11-2 to TRBJ2-1, with 10 bases that match TRBD2. V lost 4 bases, J lost 7 bases, and 7 bases stayed unmatched. CDR1 is SGHAT, CDR2 FQNNGV, per germline. CDR3 size: 15 residues.

This clonotype was counted between two and nine times. The genes are TRBV3-1 and TRBJ1-2; 7 bases agree with TRBD1. The ends lost 0 bases at V and 5 bases at J; junction bases unmatched: 3. There are 14 residues in the CDR3. Germline CDR1 reads LGHDT; CDR2 reads YNNKEL (reference sequence). CDR3 region: CASSQEPGGYGYTF. The CDR3 region has the DNA TGTGCCAGCAGCCAAGAACCAGGGGGATATGGCTACACCTTC.

This clonotype occurred many times. The chain employs TRBV18 and TRBJ2-7; perhaps TRBD2 as D (6 bases). The CDR3 consists of 14 residues. Germline V lookup: CDR1 KGHSH, CDR2 LQKENI. Between the trimmed V and J ends, which lost 0 bases and 2 bases, there was a span of 8 bases. CDR3 sequence reads: CASSPPGGAYEQYF. The DNA of the CDR3 is TGTGCCAGCTCACCACCGGGAGGAGCCTACGAGCAGTACTTC.

This clonotype was seen more than once but under ten times. The V gene is TRBV7-2, the J gene TRBJ2-7, with D possibly TRBD2 on 5 matching bases. The CDR3 has 15 amino acids. V shed 3 bases and J shed 7 bases, with 19 bases lying between them. Germline-derived CDR1 and CDR2 are SGHTA and FQGNSA. CDR3 protein: CASSLRFTGMEEQYF. CDR3 nucleotide sequence: TGTGCCAGCAGCTTGAGGTTCACGGGAATGGAGGAGCAGTACTTC. Complete variable domain (other parts from reference TRBV7-2 and TRBJ2-7): GAGVSQSPSNKVTEKGKDVELRCDPISGHTALYWYRQSLGQGLEFLIYFQGNSAPDKSGLPSDRFSAERTGGSVSTLTIQRTQQEDSAVYLCASSLRFTGMEEQYFGPGTRLTVT.

This sequence joins TRBV12-3 or TRBV12-4 and TRBJ2-7, with D perhaps TRBD1 (5 bases). The CDR3 is 14 amino acids. Trimming left V 2 bases short and J 6 bases short, with 14 bases between. The CDR3 sequence is CASSLLQVGSEQYF. The CDR3 region has the DNA TGTGCCAGCAGTTTACTACAGGTTGGGTCCGAGCAGTACTTC.

This clonotype was counted ten times or more. The chain links TRBV29-1 to TRBJ2-1; TRBD1 agrees at 7 bases. Germline V CDR1 and CDR2: SQVTM, ANQGSEA. The CDR3 consists of 11 residues. Trimming took 6 bases from V and 8 from J; bases not matched to a gene: 4. The CDR3 here is CSVLQGYEQFF. The CDR3 DNA sequence: TGCAGCGTCTTACAGGGGTATGAGCAGTTCTTC.

This clonotype was seen at least ten times. The chain links TRBV30 to TRBJ1-1; no clear D gene. The germline V and J ends were trimmed by 1 base and 2 bases, with 8 bases remaining between them. CDR1 and CDR2 from the germline V gene are GTSNPN and SVGIG (reference sequence). There are 13 residues in the CDR3. In DNA, the CDR3 is TGTGCCTGGAGTGAATCGGTTAACACTGAAGCTTTCTTT. It translates to CAWSESVNTEAFF.

This chain links TRBV6-1 with TRBJ2-1; no firm D call. V gave up 7 bases and J gave up 9 bases, with 10 bases separating them. Germline assignment: CDR1 MNHNS and CDR2 SASEGT. The CDR3 has 11 amino acids. CDR3 protein: CASILTGEQFF. The CDR3 DNA sequence: TGTGCCAGCATTCTGACGGGTGAGCAGTTCTTC.

This clonotype was seen a few times. This chain uses TRBV6-6 with TRBJ2-1; D is possibly TRBD1 or TRBD2 (5 bases each). Germline CDR1 is MNHNY and CDR2 is SVGAGI (reference sequence). The CDR3 runs 15 residues. V lost 0 bases to trimming and J lost 4 bases, with 10 bases between them. CDR3 protein: CASSYSGPHYNEQFF. CDR3 nucleotides: TGTGCCAGCAGTTACTCGGGACCACATTACAATGAGCAGTTCTTC.